The rows below give T cell receptor beta chains drawn from one sample of a study of blood T cell repertoires in COVID-19. The method was immunoSEQ multiplex PCR; TCRdb's version includes in-frame clones alone and lacks a portion of them. In the table there are under 450,000 clones, 88% of which are singletons. Sequencing input: peripheral blood. The receptors derive from a woman between 50 and 59 years old with COVID-19, enrolled during active disease. CDR3s include the opening cysteine and the closing phenylalanine or tryptophan.

V: TRBV2
J: TRBJ2-5
CDR3: CASSGVTSAKETQYF

V: TRBV9
J: TRBJ2-1
CDR3: CASSVVGQGLYNEQFF

V: TRBV19
J: TRBJ2-2
CDR3: CASSIGLAGGRGELFF

V: TRBV4-2
J: TRBJ1-4
CDR3: CASSQERVTNEKLFF

V: TRBV7-8
J: TRBJ1-2
CDR3: CASSLEQPTNYGYTF

V: TRBV2
J: TRBJ2-6
CDR3: CASSARGAGANVLTF

V: TRBV30
J: TRBJ1-3
CDR3: CAWRQATGEGNTIYF

V: TRBV18
J: TRBJ2-4
CDR3: CASSPTRGSLDIQYF

V: TRBV19
J: TRBJ1-5
CDR3: CASSPQGQGAGSNQPQHF

V: TRBV27
J: TRBJ1-2
CDR3: CASSQTAAYGYTF

V: TRBV3-1/TRBV3-2
J: TRBJ2-7
CDR3: CASSQEKGDGYEQYF

V: TRBV27
J: TRBJ1-2
CDR3: CASSPRQGGYTF

V: TRBV7-2
J: TRBJ2-1
CDR3: CASSLFSGGQGVMYEQFF

V: TRBV2
J: TRBJ1-2
CDR3: CASSYQGNYGYTF

V: TRBV28
J: TRBJ1-1
CDR3: CASNRGEAFF

V: TRBV24-1
J: TRBJ2-3
CDR3: CATSLTGYPTDTQYF

V: TRBV13
J: TRBJ2-5
CDR3: CASSSAQGRGETQYF

V: TRBV9
J: TRBJ2-1
CDR3: CASSVGGGVEEQFF

V: TRBV7-9
J: TRBJ1-2
CDR3: CASSLLGGDGYTF

V: TRBV3-1/TRBV3-2
J: TRBJ1-4
CDR3: CASSRGEGEKLFF

V: TRBV24-1
J: TRBJ2-2
CDR3: CATSQEGNTGELFF

V: TRBV27
J: TRBJ2-7
CDR3: CASSLDGGSSEQYF

V: TRBV5-8
J: TRBJ1-4
CDR3: CASSFNIRGRDEKLFF

V: TRBV9
J: TRBJ2-7
CDR3: CASSPSLYEQYF

V: TRBV11-3
J: TRBJ1-2
CDR3: CASSPQGQGHGYTF

V: TRBV24-1
J: TRBJ2-1
CDR3: CATRDRDGEQFF

V: TRBV5-6
J: TRBJ1-1
CDR3: CASSFVMNTEAFF

V: TRBV19
J: TRBJ2-7
CDR3: CASSIRQGSFYEQYF

V: TRBV2
J: TRBJ1-1
CDR3: CASSDGVGNTEAFF

V: TRBV4-2
J: TRBJ2-4
CDR3: CASSQEAGQNIQYF

V: TRBV3-1/TRBV3-2
J: TRBJ1-5
CDR3: CASSQEGASTQHF

V: TRBV4-2
J: TRBJ1-2
CDR3: CASSQVGQYGYTF

V: TRBV9
J: TRBJ1-2
CDR3: CASSVRPQQGNYGYTF

V: TRBV5-4
J: TRBJ2-1
CDR3: CASSPGLAGEYEQFF